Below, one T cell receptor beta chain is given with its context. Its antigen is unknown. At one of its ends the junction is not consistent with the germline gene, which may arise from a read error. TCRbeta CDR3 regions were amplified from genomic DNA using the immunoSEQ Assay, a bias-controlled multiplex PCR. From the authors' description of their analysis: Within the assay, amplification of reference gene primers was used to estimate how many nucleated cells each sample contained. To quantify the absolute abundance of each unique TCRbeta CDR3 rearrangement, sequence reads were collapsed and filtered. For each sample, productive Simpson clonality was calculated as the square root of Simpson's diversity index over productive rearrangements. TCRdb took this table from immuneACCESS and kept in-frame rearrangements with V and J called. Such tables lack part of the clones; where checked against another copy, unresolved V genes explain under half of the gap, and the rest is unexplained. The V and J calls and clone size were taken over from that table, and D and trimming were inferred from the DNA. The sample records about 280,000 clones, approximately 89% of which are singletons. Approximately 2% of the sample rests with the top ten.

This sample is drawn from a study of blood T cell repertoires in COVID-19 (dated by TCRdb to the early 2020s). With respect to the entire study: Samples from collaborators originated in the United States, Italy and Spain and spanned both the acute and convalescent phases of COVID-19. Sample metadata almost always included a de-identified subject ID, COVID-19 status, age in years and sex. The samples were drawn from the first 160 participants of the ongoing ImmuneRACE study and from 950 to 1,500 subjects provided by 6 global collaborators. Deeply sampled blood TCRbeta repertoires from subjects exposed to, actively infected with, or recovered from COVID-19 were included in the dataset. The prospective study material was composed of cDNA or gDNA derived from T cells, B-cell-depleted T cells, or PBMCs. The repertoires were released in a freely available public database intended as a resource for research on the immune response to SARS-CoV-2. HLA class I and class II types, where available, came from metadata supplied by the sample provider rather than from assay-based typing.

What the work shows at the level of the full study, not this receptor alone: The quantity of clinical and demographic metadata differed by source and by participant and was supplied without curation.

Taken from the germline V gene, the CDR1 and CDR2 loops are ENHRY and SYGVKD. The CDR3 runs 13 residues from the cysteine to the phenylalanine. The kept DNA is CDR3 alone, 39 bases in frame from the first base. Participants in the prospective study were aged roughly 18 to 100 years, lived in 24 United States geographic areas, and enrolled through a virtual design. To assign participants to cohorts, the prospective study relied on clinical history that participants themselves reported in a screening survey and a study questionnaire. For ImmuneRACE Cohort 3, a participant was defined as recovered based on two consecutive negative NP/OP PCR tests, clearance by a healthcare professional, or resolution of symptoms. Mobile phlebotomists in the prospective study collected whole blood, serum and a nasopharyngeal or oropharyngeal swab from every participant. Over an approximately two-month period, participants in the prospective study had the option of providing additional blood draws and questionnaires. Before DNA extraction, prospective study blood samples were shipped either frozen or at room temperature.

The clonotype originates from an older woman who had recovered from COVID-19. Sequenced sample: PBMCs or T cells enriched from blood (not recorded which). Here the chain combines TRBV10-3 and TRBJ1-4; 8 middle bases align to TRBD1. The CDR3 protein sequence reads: CAIGDRGDEKLFF. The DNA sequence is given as TGTGCCATCGGTGACAGGGGAGATGAAAAACTGTTTTTT.